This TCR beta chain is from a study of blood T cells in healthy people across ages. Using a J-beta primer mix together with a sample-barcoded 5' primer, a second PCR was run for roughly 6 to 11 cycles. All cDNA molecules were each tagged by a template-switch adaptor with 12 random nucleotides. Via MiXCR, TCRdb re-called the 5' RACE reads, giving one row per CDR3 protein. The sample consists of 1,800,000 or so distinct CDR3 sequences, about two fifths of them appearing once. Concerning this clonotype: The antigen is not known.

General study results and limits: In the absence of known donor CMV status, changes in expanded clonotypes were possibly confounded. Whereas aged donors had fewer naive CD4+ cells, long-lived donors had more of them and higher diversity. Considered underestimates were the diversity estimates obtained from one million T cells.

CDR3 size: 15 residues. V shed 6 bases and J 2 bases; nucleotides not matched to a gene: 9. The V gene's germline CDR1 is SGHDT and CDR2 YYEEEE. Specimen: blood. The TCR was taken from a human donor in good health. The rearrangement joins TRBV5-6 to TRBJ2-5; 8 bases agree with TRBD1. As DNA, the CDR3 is TGTGCCAGCACCAAATCCTGGACAGGGCAAGAGACCCAGTACTTC. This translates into CASTKSWTGQETQYF.